The clone carrying this T cell receptor beta chain was detected ten times or more. Its antigen is as yet unknown. The data belong to a study of T cells in Graves' hyperthyroidism and ophthalmopathy. TCR beta CDR3 regions were amplified from RNA. The HTBI primer set was used in a first-round RT-PCR of the TCR CDR3. Using its own MiXCR run on the multiplex PCR reads, TCRdb lists one record per CDR3 protein. The sample includes some 600,000 distinct CDR3 sequences, about 15% of them seen just once. General study results and limits: Researchers found most expanded thyroid clonotypes above 0.001 in blood as well. Ophthalmopathy was predicted by the model a median of about 6.5 months ahead of onset.

Germline V gene sequence: CDR1 MNHNS, CDR2 SASEGT. The CDR3 consists of 15 residues. Trimming removed 6 bases from V and 5 bases from J; junction bases left unmatched: 10. The sequenced sample consisted of blood. The TCR sequence derives from a woman aged 25 to 45 with Graves' hyperthyroidism that later progressed to Graves' ophthalmopathy. V usage is TRBV6-1 and J usage is TRBJ2-5; 9 bases are a match to TRBD2. The CDR3 spells CASRGTSSLRETQYF. CDR3 in DNA: TGTGCCAGCAGGGGGACTAGCAGCCTGAGGGAGACCCAGTACTTC.